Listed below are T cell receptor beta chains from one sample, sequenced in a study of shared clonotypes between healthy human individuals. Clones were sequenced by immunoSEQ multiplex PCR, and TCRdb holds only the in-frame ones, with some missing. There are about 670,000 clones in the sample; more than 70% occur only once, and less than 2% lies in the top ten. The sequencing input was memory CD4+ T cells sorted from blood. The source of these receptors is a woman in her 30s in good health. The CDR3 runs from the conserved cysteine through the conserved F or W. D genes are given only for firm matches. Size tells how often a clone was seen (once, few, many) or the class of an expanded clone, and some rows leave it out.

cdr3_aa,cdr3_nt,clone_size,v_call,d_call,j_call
CASSPTGTTGNTIYF,TGCGCCAGCAGTCCCACCGGGACAACGGGCAACACCATATATTTT,-,TRBV5-1,-,TRBJ1-3
CASRRTSGKVGELFF,TGTGCCAGCAGACGGACTAGCGGGAAGGTCGGGGAGCTGTTTTTT,-,TRBV28,TRBD2,TRBJ2-2
CASSIGGLYEQYF,TGTGCCAGTAGTATAGGGGGACTCTACGAGCAGTACTTC,-,TRBV19,-,TRBJ2-7
CASSYGTINTGELFF,TGTGCCAGCAGTTATGGGACCATAAACACCGGGGAGCTGTTTTTT,-,TRBV28,-,TRBJ2-2
CASVPGSSSSTDTQYF,TGTGCCAGCGTTCCCGGGTCTAGTTCTAGCACAGATACGCAGTATTTT,-,TRBV2,-,TRBJ2-3
CASSPASTDTQYF,TGTGCCAGCAGTCCTGCTAGCACAGATACGCAGTATTTT,-,TRBV5-4,-,TRBJ2-3
CASSSPPQGNYGYTF,TGTGCCAGCAGTTCCCCCCCACAGGGGAACTATGGCTACACCTTC,-,TRBV28,TRBD1,TRBJ1-2
CASLAGGSYNEQFF,TGTGCCAGCCTAGCGGGAGGCTCCTACAATGAGCAGTTCTTC,-,TRBV27,TRBD2,TRBJ2-1
CASSLEYGGSQPQHF,TGTGCCAGCAGCTTAGAGTATGGGGGAAGTCAGCCCCAGCATTTT,-,TRBV7-2,-,TRBJ1-5
CASSPRQGREQYF,TGTGCCAGCAGTCCCCGACAGGGGAGGGAGCAGTACTTC,-,TRBV28,TRBD1,TRBJ2-7
CASSSLAGVETQYF,TGTGCCAGCAGCTCCTTAGCGGGAGTAGAGACCCAGTACTTC,-,TRBV6-6,TRBD2,TRBJ2-5
CASSSRTLSTDTQYF,TGTGCCAGCAGTTCCCGGACATTAAGCACAGATACGCAGTATTTT,few,TRBV2,-,TRBJ2-3
CASSPDRVAQYF,TGTGCCAGCAGCCCTGACAGGGTAGCGCAGTATTTT,-,TRBV14,TRBD1,TRBJ2-3
CSVYRQSGRGEQFF,TGCAGCGTCTACAGGCAGTCCGGTAGAGGTGAGCAGTTCTTC,-,TRBV29-1,-,TRBJ2-1
CASSQGQGSGTEAFF,TGTGCCAGCTCACAGGGACAGGGGAGCGGCACTGAAGCTTTCTTT,-,TRBV18,TRBD1,TRBJ1-1
CASRNRRAGELFF,TGTGCCAGCAGAAACAGGCGGGCCGGGGAGCTGTTTTTT,-,TRBV6-6,-,TRBJ2-2
CASSLGNSGKETQYF,TGCGCCAGCAGCTTGGGCAACAGCGGGAAGGAGACCCAGTACTTC,-,TRBV5-1,TRBD2,TRBJ2-5
CASSPTGIYGYTF,TGTGCCAGCAGTCCTACAGGGATCTATGGCTACACCTTC,-,TRBV28,-,TRBJ1-2
CASSAGFPTGNEQFF,TGTGCCAGCAGCGCAGGGTTCCCGACGGGGAATGAGCAGTTCTTC,-,TRBV14,-,TRBJ2-1
CASSESTSGTGELFF,TGTGCCAGCAGTGAAAGCACTAGCGGCACCGGGGAGCTGTTTTTT,-,TRBV2,TRBD2,TRBJ2-2
CAISGEAGEETQYF,TGTGCCATCAGTGGAGAAGCGGGAGAGGAGACCCAGTACTTC,-,TRBV10-3,TRBD2,TRBJ2-5
CASSVDPSGRLETQYF,TGTGCCAGCAGCGTAGATCCCAGCGGGAGGTTGGAGACCCAGTACTTC,-,TRBV9,TRBD2,TRBJ2-5
CASSQGEGDTQYF,TGTGCCAGCAGCCAAGGAGAGGGAGATACGCAGTATTTT,once,TRBV4-2,-,TRBJ2-3
CASSVSSAKNIQYF,TGTGCCAGCAGTGTGTCATCGGCCAAAAACATTCAGTACTTC,-,TRBV2,-,TRBJ2-4
CASSPSGASYNEQFF,TGTGCCAGCAGCCCTAGCGGGGCCTCCTACAATGAGCAGTTCTTC,-,TRBV7-6,TRBD2,TRBJ2-1
CASSSGAPDTQYF,TGTGCCAGCAGTTCCGGAGCCCCAGATACGCAGTATTTT,-,TRBV28,-,TRBJ2-3
CSGGWGEQYF,TGCAGCGGAGGGTGGGGCGAGCAGTACTTC,-,TRBV29-1,-,TRBJ2-7
CASSRLNGDNGYTF,TGTGCCAGTAGTCGCCTTAATGGGGATAATGGCTACACCTTC,-,TRBV19,-,TRBJ1-2
CASSSTGTAEAFF,TGTGCCAGCAGTTCCACTGGAACAGCTGAAGCTTTCTTT,-,TRBV6-5,-,TRBJ1-1
CASNPPGASGYNEQFF,TGTGCCAGTAACCCGCCGGGAGCTAGCGGGTACAATGAGCAGTTCTTC,-,TRBV19,TRBD2,TRBJ2-1
CASSLQGGQGTDTQYF,TGTGCCAGCAGCCTCCAGGGTGGGCAAGGCACAGATACGCAGTATTTT,-,TRBV27,-,TRBJ2-3
CASSLGLSNEQFF,TGTGCCAGCAGCTTAGGATTGAGCAATGAGCAGTTCTTC,few,TRBV11-2,-,TRBJ2-1
CASSLTGGPGELFF,TGTGCCAGCAGTTTAACAGGTGGCCCCGGGGAGCTGTTTTTT,-,TRBV28,-,TRBJ2-2
CASSLRDRGLGELFF,TGTGCCAGCTCGCTCCGGGACAGGGGCCTCGGGGAGCTGTTTTTT,-,TRBV18,TRBD1,TRBJ2-2
CASSVLRTENTGELFF,TGTGCCAGCAGCGTCCTTCGGACAGAAAACACCGGGGAGCTGTTTTTT,-,TRBV9,-,TRBJ2-2
CASSFRLAADYEQYF,TGTGCCAGCAGCTTTAGACTAGCGGCCGACTACGAGCAGTACTTC,-,TRBV7-9,TRBD2,TRBJ2-7
CASSYSRGTGTNEQYF,TGTGCCAGCAGTTACTCGAGGGGGACAGGGACGAACGAGCAGTACTTC,-,TRBV6-6,TRBD1,TRBJ2-7
CASSYWGGAFF,TGTGCCAGCAGTTACTGGGGGGGAGCTTTCTTT,-,TRBV6-5,-,TRBJ1-1
CASSLVRLDSYNEQFF,TGCGCCAGCAGCTTGGTAAGGCTAGACTCCTACAATGAGCAGTTCTTC,-,TRBV5-1,-,TRBJ2-1
CASSVSSGTEAFF,TGTGCCAGCAGCGTATCCAGTGGCACTGAAGCTTTCTTT,-,TRBV7-3,-,TRBJ1-1